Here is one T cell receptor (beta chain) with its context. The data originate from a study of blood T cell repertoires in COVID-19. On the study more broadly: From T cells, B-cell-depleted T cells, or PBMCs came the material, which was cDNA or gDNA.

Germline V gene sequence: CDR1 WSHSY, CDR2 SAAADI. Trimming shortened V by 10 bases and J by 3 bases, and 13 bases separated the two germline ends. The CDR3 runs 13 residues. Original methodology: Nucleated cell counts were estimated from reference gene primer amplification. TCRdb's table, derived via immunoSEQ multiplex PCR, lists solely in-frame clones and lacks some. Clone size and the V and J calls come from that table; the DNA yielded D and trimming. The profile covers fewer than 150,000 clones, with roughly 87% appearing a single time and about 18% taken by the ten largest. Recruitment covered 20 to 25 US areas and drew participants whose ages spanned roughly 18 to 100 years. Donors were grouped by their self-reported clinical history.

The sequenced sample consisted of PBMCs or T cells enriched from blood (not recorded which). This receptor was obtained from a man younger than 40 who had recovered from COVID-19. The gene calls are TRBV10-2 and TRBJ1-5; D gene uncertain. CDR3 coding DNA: TGCGCCACCAAGGAGGGTGCCAATCAGCCCCAGCATTTT. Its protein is CATKEGANQPQHF.